Following are 4 T cell receptor beta chains from one sample sequenced in a study of vaccination and CD4 T cells after COVID-19. Sequenced with the Oncomine TCR Beta short-read assay was DNA taken from cultured CD4+ T cells. After culture, CD4+ T cells served as the source for genomic DNA extraction. TCRdb redid the calling of the PCR reads with MiXCR, one entry per CDR3 protein. The profile shows 6,000 to 10,000 distinct CDR3 sequences, about 31% of them singletons. The treatment denotes: approximately 10-day PBMC culture with coronavirus spike peptide pools or control peptides (ViraFEST assay). From the unexposed donor, CD4+ T cells were collected ahead of the COVID-19 pandemic (2011-2018). The antigens these receptors bind are not known. Material: CD4+ T cells from blood, cultured in vitro. Source of these receptors: a human donor in good health.

The chain couples TRBV4-1 to TRBJ2-5; D possibly corresponds to TRBD2 (5 bases). Germline CDR1 and CDR2: MGHRA and YSYEKL. This CDR3 contains 14 residues. V was trimmed by 0 bases and J by 3 bases, leaving 8 bases between them. The CDR3 DNA sequence: TGCGCCAGCAGCCAAGAGCGAGCGGAAGAGACCCAGTACTTC. Residues: CASSQERAEETQYF.

Note on this clonotype: One junction end does not reproduce the germline sequence, and a read error may be involved. The chain uses TRBV6-1 and TRBJ2-3; D unresolved. CDR1 is MNHNS, CDR2 SASEGT, per germline. The CDR3 has 13 amino acids. Written as DNA, the CDR3 is TGTGTCAGCGAGCGAAATGATGGGAATACGCAGTATTTT. This translates into CVSERNDGNTQYF.

The chain joins TRBV2 to TRBJ1-2; no clear D gene. The length of the CDR3 is 10 residues. Per germline, CDR1 SNHLY and CDR2 FYNNEI. The V end was cut by 3 bases, the J end by 6 bases, with 2 bases between. In nucleotides, the CDR3 is TGTGCCAGCAGTGATAATGGCTACACCTTC. It yields the protein CASSDNGYTF.

This clonotype was recorded a few times. The chain has TRBV11-3 and TRBJ1-1; TRBD1 is a possible D gene (5 bases). This CDR3 spans 14 amino acids. The ends were cut back, 0 bases at V and 5 bases at J, with 10 bases in the middle. In germline, CDR1 is SGHNT, CDR2 YENEEA. CDR3 protein: CASSLDSGKTEAFF. CDR3 DNA: TGTGCCAGCAGCTTAGATTCAGGGAAGACTGAAGCTTTCTTT.